The T cell receptor beta chain under discussion was sequenced for a study of blood T cell repertoires in COVID-19. On the study more broadly: The cDNA or gDNA used as material had been derived from T cells, B-cell-depleted T cells, or PBMCs.

CDR3 length equals 17 residues. Germline V gives CDR1 SNHLY, CDR2 FYNNEI. J lost 1 base, V lost 0 bases, and 4 bases had no gene match. Profiled with immunoSEQ multiplex PCR; TCRdb holds only in-frame clones, not every one. The sample has about 86,000 clones; approximately 79% are singletons. This receptor was taken from a man in his 70s with acute or convalescent COVID-19. The rearrangement links TRBV2 to TRBJ2-2, with 8 bases that match TRBD2. The source material was peripheral blood. The CDR3: CASSEAISGGNTGELFF. DNA of the CDR3: TGTGCCAGCAGTGAAGCTATCAGCGGGGGGAACACCGGGGAGCTGTTTTTT.